The source of this T cell receptor (beta chain) is a study of T cells in Graves' hyperthyroidism and ophthalmopathy. V lost 3 bases and J 4 bases, leaving 10 bases between the germline ends. Germline V gene sequence: CDR1 SNHLY, CDR2 FYNNEI. This CDR3 comprises 14 residues. Amplified TCR beta CDR3 regions derived from RNA transcripts. The study used the HTBI primer set for a first-round RT-PCR of the TCR CDR3. TCRdb reanalysed the multiplex PCR reads using MiXCR and keeps one entry per CDR3 protein. The sample lists about 480,000 distinct CDR3 sequences; approximately 15% were seen once. Points on this clonotype: This clone may be a read error of a much larger clone one base away.

The sequenced sample consisted of blood. The chain uses TRBV2 and TRBJ1-5; D uncertain. The TCR was taken from a woman between 18 and 30 years old with Graves' hyperthyroidism. The CDR3 loop is CASSDAIVNQPQHF. CDR3 DNA sequence: TGTGCCAGCAGTGATGCGATAGTGAATCAGCCCCAGCATTTT.